These 32 T cell receptor beta chains were all obtained from the same sample, sequenced in a study of cytomegalovirus exposure and HLA in healthy donors. With 60 Vbeta and 13 Jbeta primers, the PCR was carried out. TCRdb keeps only in-frame clones here, not all; method: immunoSEQ multiplex PCR. The table shows approximately 170,000 clones, with less than 90% occurring only once. Sequencing was done on a sample of PBMCs. Receptors originate from a woman between 50 and 59 years old in good health and CMV-seropositive.

The chain recombines TRBV7-8 with TRBJ2-3, with a possible D match to TRBD2 (5 bases). The V gene's germline CDR1 is SGHVS and CDR2 FQNEAQ. Trimming left V 1 base short and J 0 bases short, with 8 bases between. The CDR3 length is 15 residues. The CDR3 spells CASSLDGVSTDTQYF. The CDR3 DNA reads as TGTGCCAGCAGCTTAGACGGGGTCAGCACAGATACGCAGTATTTT.

The V gene is TRBV5-1, the J gene TRBJ2-7, with 15 bases fitting TRBD2. V lost 7 bases, J lost 2 bases, and 4 bases stayed unmatched. CDR3 length: 15 amino acids. Germline-derived CDR1 and CDR2 are SGHRS and YFSETQ. This chain's CDR3 is CASHGLAGGTYEQYF. The CDR3 DNA reads TGCGCCAGCCATGGACTAGCGGGAGGGACCTACGAGCAGTACTTC.

The count of this clone is one. This chain uses TRBV28 with TRBJ1-2, with D maybe TRBD1 (6 bases). Germline-derived CDR1 and CDR2 are MDHEN and SYDVKM. CDR3 length: 13 residues. The ends were cut back, 3 bases at V and 7 bases at J, with 12 bases in the middle. This chain's CDR3 is CASSFTGFGGYTF. The CDR3 region has the DNA TGTGCCAGCAGTTTCACAGGGTTCGGTGGCTACACCTTC.

CDR3 protein: CASSLDPGEEQYF. The DNA for the CDR3 is TGTGCCAGCAGCTTAGATCCCGGGGAAGAGCAGTACTTC. The genes are TRBV11-2 and TRBJ2-7; weak D call: TRBD2 (5 bases). The germline gives CDR1 SGHAT, CDR2 FQNNGV. Trimming removed 0 bases from V and 7 bases from J, with 10 bases in between. CDR3 length: 13 residues.

The chain recombines TRBV14 with TRBJ2-2; a weak D match, TRBD2 (6 bases). Trimming took 4 bases from V and 1 from J, leaving 16 bases between them. Per the germline V gene, CDR1 is SGHDN and CDR2 is FVKESK. The CDR3 is 17 amino acids. This chain's CDR3 is CASSRPAGTLNTGELFF. The CDR3 DNA reads TGTGCCAGCAGCCGACCAGCCGGGACTTTGAACACCGGGGAGCTGTTTTTT.

This chain connects TRBV18 to TRBJ2-7, with 7 bases identical to TRBD1. The CDR3 covers 15 residues. Germline CDR1 reads KGHSH; CDR2 reads LQKENI. V trimming: 3 bases; J trimming: 6 bases; junction bases outside the gene matches: 11. CDR3 coding DNA: TGTGCCAGCTCACCTCTTGACAGGGAACTCGGCGAGCAGTACTTC. This codes for CASSPLDRELGEQYF.

The V call is TRBV5-1, the J call TRBJ2-5; TRBD2 aligns across 9 bases. This CDR3 comprises 16 residues. The J segment lost 1 base and the V segment lost 0 bases, leaving 4 bases of the junction unmatched. Germline-derived CDR1 and CDR2 are SGHRS and YFSETQ. Here the CDR3 DNA reads TGCGCCAGCAGCTTGGGGGCTAGCGGGGCCCAAGAGACCCAGTACTTC. Its protein is CASSLGASGAQETQYF. Variable domain in full (rest from reference TRBV5-1 and TRBJ2-5): KAGVTQTPRYLIKTRGQQVTLSCSPISGHRSVSWYQQTPGQGLQFLFEYFSETQRNKGNFPGRFSGRQFSNSRSEMNVSTLELGDSALYLCASSLGASGAQETQYFGPGTRLLVL.

The gene calls are TRBV7-9 and TRBJ1-1; a possible D gene is TRBD1 (6 bases). The length of the CDR3 is 13 residues. Germline V lookup: CDR1 SEHNR, CDR2 FQNEAQ (reference sequence). Trimming took off 2 bases at V and 6 bases at J, with 10 bases between the two ends. The CDR3 DNA reads as TGTGCCAGCAGCTTAACGCGGACAGCTGAAGCTTTCTTT. This translates into CASSLTRTAEAFF.

The chain employs TRBV7-2 and TRBJ1-5; D possibly corresponds to TRBD1 (5 bases). Germline V gives CDR1 SGHTA, CDR2 FQGNSA. The germline V and J ends were trimmed by 3 bases and 6 bases, with 15 bases remaining between them. This CDR3 is 15 amino acids long. The CDR3: CASSFVSGRGQPQHF. CDR3 bases: TGTGCCAGCAGCTTCGTTTCGGGGAGGGGTCAGCCCCAGCATTTT.

This clone has only a few counts. CDR3 in DNA: TGTGCCAGTAGTATACAGGACTACCCAGATACGCAGTATTTT. Protein sequence: CASSIQDYPDTQYF. The chain joins TRBV19 to TRBJ2-3, with TRBD2 as a possible D gene (6 bases). The germline V gene has CDR1 LNHDA and CDR2 SQIVND (reference sequence). Trimming removed 2 bases at V and 4 bases at J, with 10 bases between. This CDR3 is built from 14 residues. The whole variable domain, filled in from reference TRBV19 and TRBJ2-3, reads DGGITQSPKYLFRKEGQNVTLSCEQNLNHDAMYWYRQDPGQGLRLIYYSQIVNDFQKGDIAEGYSVSREKKESFPLTVTSAQKNPTAFYLCASSIQDYPDTQYFGPGTRLTVL.

This sequence joins TRBV28 and TRBJ1-2; 8 positions agree with TRBD1. The CDR3 has 16 residues. Trimming removed 5 bases from V and 1 base from J; junction bases left unmatched: 9. Germline-derived CDR1 and CDR2 are MDHEN and SYDVKM. In DNA, the CDR3 is TGTGCCAGCAGTGGAGGACAGGGAAGGGGTAACTATGGCTACACCTTC. As protein: CASSGGQGRGNYGYTF.

The chain is built from TRBV7-2 and TRBJ2-2; D may be TRBD1 (6 bases). V lost 9 bases, J lost 5 bases, and 19 bases lay in between. The CDR3 runs 15 residues. The germline V gene encodes CDR1 SGHTA and CDR2 FQGNSA. The CDR3 region has the DNA TGTGCCAGACGAGAACCGGGACATACAACCGGGGAGCTGTTTTTT. As protein: CARREPGHTTGELFF.

The chain links TRBV29-1 to TRBJ2-2; D perhaps matches TRBD1 (5 bases). The CDR3 runs 14 residues. Germline CDR1 is SQVTM and CDR2 is ANQGSEA. The V and J ends lost 5 bases and 4 bases respectively, with 14 bases between them. In DNA form, the CDR3 reads TGCAGCGTTTCCCGGCCAGGGTCCACCGGGGAGCTGTTTTTT. Amino acid sequence: CSVSRPGSTGELFF.

This clone was recorded only once. The rearrangement links TRBV7-9 to TRBJ1-6; D ambiguous. Deletions cut 4 bases from V and 9 bases from J, with 16 bases between. Per germline, CDR1 SEHNR and CDR2 FQNEAQ (reference sequence). The length of the CDR3 is 15 residues. CDR3 loop: CASSYERPESSPLHF. CDR3 coding DNA: TGTGCCAGCAGCTACGAGCGGCCGGAGAGTTCACCCCTCCACTTT.

The chain combines TRBV10-2 with TRBJ2-5; TRBD1 matches 10 bases. V lost 6 bases to trimming and J lost 7 bases; unmatched junction nucleotides: 20. Germline CDR1 WSHSY, CDR2 SAAADI. This CDR3 is built from 18 residues. CDR3 in amino acids: CASSFPAGQGGGGRTQYF. Written as DNA, the CDR3 is TGCGCCAGCAGCTTTCCCGCCGGACAGGGGGGGGGCGGTCGGACCCAGTACTTC.

V and J are TRBV28 and TRBJ1-5, with 12 bases aligning to TRBD1. The CDR3 spans 17 residues. Germline V lookup: CDR1 MDHEN, CDR2 SYDVKM. The trim removed 6 bases at V and 0 bases at J, leaving 6 bases unmatched. The CDR3 DNA reads TGTGCCAGCAGCTCCGGGACAGGGGGCTATAGCAATCAGCCCCAGCATTTT. Translating it yields CASSSGTGGYSNQPQHF.

This clone was picked up a small number of times. The chain has TRBV29-1 and TRBJ2-7; D perhaps matches TRBD2 (7 bases). The length of the CDR3 is 13 residues. V was shortened by 8 bases and J by 5 bases, with 19 bases between the two germline ends. CDR1 SQVTM and CDR2 ANQGSEA come from the germline V gene. The CDR3 spells CSTRGGVGDEQYF. For the CDR3, the DNA is TGCAGCACGAGGGGGGGAGTCGGCGACGAGCAGTACTTC.

This clone was counted once. The rearrangement uses TRBV9 and TRBJ2-6; D may be TRBD1 (6 bases). CDR1 and CDR2 from the germline V gene are SGDLS and YYNGEE. The V end was cut by 5 bases, the J end by 1 base, with 10 bases between. The CDR3 is 15 amino acids. CDR3 amino acids: CASRATGSGANVLTF. The CDR3 coding sequence is TGTGCCAGCAGAGCAACAGGGTCTGGGGCCAACGTCCTGACTTTC.

The V and J genes are TRBV4-2 and TRBJ2-2; 8 nucleotides align to TRBD2. V lost 1 base and J lost 5; bases outside the gene matches: 6. CDR1 and CDR2 (germline): LGHNA, YNFKEQ. The CDR3 loop spans 16 amino acids. CDR3 in amino acids: CASSQVPGGSTGELFF. CDR3 sequence (DNA): TGTGCCAGCAGCCAAGTTCCGGGAGGGAGTACCGGGGAGCTGTTTTTT.

The chain combines TRBV7-2 with TRBJ1-1; possible D gene TRBD1, 5 bases. The germline CDR1 and CDR2 sequences are SGHTA and FQGNSA. The CDR3 loop spans 13 amino acids. V gave up 5 bases and J gave up 9 bases, with 16 bases separating them. This chain's CDR3 is CASSPLPDKKAFF. In nucleotides, the CDR3 is TGTGCCAGCAGCCCCCTCCCGGACAAAAAAGCTTTCTTT.

The gene calls are TRBV7-9 and TRBJ1-2; 7 positions agree with TRBD1. The CDR3 is 15 amino acids. V was clipped by 5 bases and J by 2 bases; unmatched bases: 8. Looked up from germline, CDR1 is SEHNR and CDR2 is FQNEAQ (reference sequence). The CDR3 sequence: CASSPRTGENYGYTF. In DNA form, the CDR3 reads TGTGCCAGCAGCCCGAGGACAGGCGAAAACTATGGCTACACCTTC.

This clone was observed a few times. J is TRBJ2-7 and V is TRBV30; 8 bases agree with TRBD1. The length of the CDR3 is 14 residues. Germline-derived CDR1 and CDR2 are GTSNPN and SVGIG (reference sequence). V lost 5 bases, J lost 2 bases, and 8 bases stayed unmatched. CDR3 DNA sequence: TGTGCCTGGGACAGGGGACACACGACCTACGAGCAGTACTTC. Translation gives CAWDRGHTTYEQYF. The full variable domain, rest sourced from reference TRBV30 and TRBJ2-7, is SQTIHQWPATLVQPVGSPLSLECTVEGTSNPNLYWYRQAAGRGLQLLFYSVGIGQISSEVPQNLSASRPQDRQFILSSKKLLLSDSGFYLCAWDRGHTTYEQYFGPGTRLTVT.

V gene TRBV28 combines with J gene TRBJ2-2; 7 bases agree with TRBD2. The CDR3 loop spans 14 amino acids. Losses at the gene ends were 6 bases for V and 1 base for J; bases not matched to a gene: 2. Germline CDR1 reads MDHEN; CDR2 reads SYDVKM. The CDR3 region has the DNA TGTGCCAGCAGCCAGCGGGGGAACACCGGGGAGCTGTTTTTT. Translated: CASSQRGNTGELFF.

Comment on this clone: Additional DNA sequences in this sample encode the identical CDR3. The chain couples TRBV7-2 to TRBJ2-7, with D possibly matching TRBD1 (6 bases). V was trimmed by 1 base and J by 2 bases, leaving 9 bases between them. This CDR3 region has 14 residues. CDR1 and CDR2 (germline): SGHTA, FQGNSA. The CDR3 coding sequence is TGTGCCAGCAGCTTAGGTGCAGGGGCCTACGAGCAGTACTTC. The encoded protein is CASSLGAGAYEQYF.

V and J are TRBV30 and TRBJ1-2; unclear D gene. V lost 2 bases to trimming and J lost 8 bases, with 21 bases between them. The CDR3 runs 15 residues. CDR1 is GTSNPN, CDR2 SVGIG, per germline (reference sequence). For the CDR3, the DNA is TGTGCCTGGAGTAAAATTCAAAGGACTCTCGGGGGCTACACCTTC. It translates to CAWSKIQRTLGGYTF.

The rearrangement joins TRBV21-1 to TRBJ1-2; the D call in the table, TRBD1, was not verified against the DNA. TRBV21-1 is listed as a pseudogene. CDR3 length equals 16 residues. The CDR3 DNA sequence: TGTGCCAGCAGCAAAGACTGTGAAGGGGATAGGTATGGCTACACCTTC. Its translation: CASSKDCEGDRYGYTF.

The chain employs TRBV9 and TRBJ1-2, with D tentatively TRBD1 (5 bases). This CDR3 contains 13 residues. V lost 4 bases to trimming and J lost 6 bases, with 13 bases between them. Germline loops: CDR1 SGDLS, CDR2 YYNGEE. The CDR3 reads CASSPREGNGYTF. CDR3 nucleotide sequence: TGTGCCAGCAGCCCGCGGGAGGGGAATGGCTACACCTTC.

The chain carries TRBV28 and TRBJ1-3, with a possible D match to TRBD1 (6 bases). V was pared by 6 bases and J by 4 bases, with 16 bases between. Germline-derived CDR1 and CDR2 are MDHEN and SYDVKM. The CDR3 extends over 15 amino acids. The CDR3 DNA reads as TGTGCCAGCAGCCGCGCGGGGGCGAGGGGAAACACCATATATTTT. Protein product: CASSRAGARGNTIYF.

The chain joins TRBV30 to TRBJ1-5; TRBD1 is a possible D gene (6 bases). The CDR3 loop spans 13 amino acids. With 8 bases removed from V and 4 bases from J, the gap between germline ends came to 15 bases. The germline gives CDR1 GTSNPN, CDR2 SVGIG (reference sequence). The CDR3 loop reads CAASLDSNQPQHF. In DNA, the CDR3 is TGTGCCGCTTCCTTGGACAGTAATCAGCCCCAGCATTTT.

The J gene is TRBJ1-1, the V gene TRBV6-1; no clear D. There are 14 residues in the CDR3. Deletions cut 4 bases from V and 4 bases from J, with 13 bases between. The germline V gene encodes CDR1 MNHNS and CDR2 SASEGT. CDR3 amino acids: CASSARETATEAFF. In nucleotides, the CDR3 is TGTGCCAGCAGTGCTCGGGAAACGGCCACTGAAGCTTTCTTT.

This chain joins TRBV2 and TRBJ2-5, with D tentatively TRBD2 (5 bases). V was cut by 5 bases and J by 0 bases, with 7 bases left in between. Germline V gene data show CDR1 as SNHLY and CDR2 as FYNNEI. The CDR3 totals 13 residues. The CDR3 spells CASSPGNQETQYF. The CDR3 region has the DNA TGTGCCAGCAGTCCCGGGAACCAAGAGACCCAGTACTTC.

The chain joins TRBV19 to TRBJ1-5, with TRBD1 matching 7 bases. CDR3 length: 13 residues. The germline gives CDR1 LNHDA, CDR2 SQIVND (reference sequence). V lost 10 bases and J lost 0; bases outside the gene matches: 3. The CDR3, as DNA: TGTGCCACGACAGGGAATAGCAATCAGCCCCAGCATTTT. Its translation: CATTGNSNQPQHF.